The sequence of this T cell receptor (beta chain) was determined in a study of identical twins. This clonotype was observed many times. Its antigen is not known. Germline assignment: CDR1 MNHEY and CDR2 SMNVEV (reference sequence). Trimming removed 11 bases at V and 8 bases at J, with 9 bases between. There are 10 residues in the CDR3. Study-level findings and limits: Zero-insertion findings could be partly confounded by invariant cells (MAIT and iNKT cells). The models gave estimates that fell short of the out-of-frame TCR alpha sharing seen in monozygotic twins.

TCRdb independently ran MiXCR on the 5' RACE reads; one entry per CDR3 protein. The sample shows about 690,000 distinct CDR3 sequences, 5.5% to 6.5% of them seen only once. Source material: naive T cells sorted from blood. The TCR comes from a young man in good health. The rearrangement uses TRBV27 and TRBJ1-4; D gene ambiguous. The CDR3 coding sequence is TGTGCCCGCCCTAGGGAAAAACTGTTTTTT. This codes for CARPREKLFF.